The present TCR beta chain was sequenced within a study of blood T cells in healthy people across ages. For the second PCR, which ran for roughly 7 to 11 cycles, a sample-barcoded 5' primer and a J-beta primer mix were used. MiXCR, run by TCRdb on the 5' RACE reads, gives a single entry per CDR3 protein. The table includes around 520,000 distinct CDR3 sequences, 27% detected once. Germline CDR1 reads DFQATT; CDR2 reads SNEGSKA (reference sequence). This CDR3 is 17 amino acids long. The same sample was also used in a study of T cells of mothers and their children. From that second work: Roughly 6 children and their three healthy Caucasian mothers were the donors.

This receptor was identified in a boy younger than 10 in good health. The sequencing input was blood. This chain connects TRBV20-1 to TRBJ2-5, with 12 bases fitting TRBD2. The J call may be in error: the DNA end matches TRBJ2-1 better. This CDR3 is CSATPGPSGRATNEQFF. DNA of the CDR3: TGCAGTGCTACCCCCGGGCCTAGCGGGAGGGCTACGAATGAGCAGTTCTTC.